The present T cell receptor beta chain was sequenced within a study of PD-L1 blockade in urothelial cancer. Study-level information: In the patient group, twenty-five of 29 were males with bladder-origin urothelial cancer. Specimens of blood held a median count of approximately 150,000 T cells.

Time point: pretreatment peripheral blood. It was locally advanced or metastatic urothelial carcinoma that patients had. TCRdb's table, derived via immunoSEQ multiplex PCR, lists solely in-frame clones and lacks some. The profile shows approximately 63,000 clones, about 81% of them singletons. V gave up 6 bases and J gave up 1 base, with 17 bases separating them. Germline V gene data show CDR1 as SGHKS and CDR2 as YYEKEE (reference sequence). The CDR3 length is 15 residues. This TCR was sampled from an older man with urothelial cancer. The source material was PBMCs, sampled around atezolizumab (anti-PD-L1) treatment. The chain couples TRBV5-5 to TRBJ2-7; weak D call: TRBD1 (7 bases). The CDR3 loop is CASKPPEGQSYEQYF. The CDR3 DNA follows: TGTGCCAGCAAACCCCCGGAGGGACAGTCCTACGAGCAGTACTTC.